Below are 22 T cell receptor beta chains sequenced from a single sample in a study of a mutant IDH1 vaccine in newly diagnosed glioma (dated by TCRdb to about 2021). Antigen specificity for these receptors is unknown. The library relied on the immunoSEQ multiplex PCR assay. This is the immuneACCESS table as TCRdb keeps it, with only in-frame sequences that have V and J called. A part of the clones is gone; compared with another copy, unresolved V genes explain less than half, and the rest is unexplained. The sample table contains tens of thousands of clones; only one count was recorded for approximately 80% of them. The leading ten clones occupy 4.9% of the sample. The time point tag for this specimen amounts to: week 47, end of study. Each vaccine dose, consisting of 300 ug of a 20-mer mutant IDH1 peptide in Montanide, was administered subcutaneously with topical imiquimod. The specimen was PBMCs, collected from a glioma patient whose treatment included an IDH1 peptide vaccine. All receptors derive from a woman aged 40 to 50 with glioma. Some clones in this sample may be carry-over from other donors' samples.

The chain joins TRBV10-1 to TRBJ2-4; the D gene is possibly TRBD2 (6 bases). V dropped 0 bases and J dropped 1 base, with 10 bases sitting between them. The CDR3 totals 16 residues. Germline V lookup: CDR1 WNHNN, CDR2 SYGVQD (reference sequence). The CDR3 loop is CASSESGAGAKNIQYF. As DNA, the CDR3 is TGCGCCAGCAGTGAGTCAGGTGCGGGGGCCAAAAACATTCAGTACTTC.

The chain's CDR3 is CASSSSRASGPEQYF. DNA of the CDR3: TGTGCCAGCAGCTCCAGTCGCGCTAGCGGTCCCGAGCAGTACTTC. The rearrangement links TRBV5-6 to TRBJ2-7; 7 bases align to TRBD2. Germline V CDR1 and CDR2: SGHDT, YYEEEE. The junction had 12 bases not matched to a gene; V was cut back by 3 bases and J by 6 bases. This CDR3 contains 15 residues.

The J gene is TRBJ2-7, the V gene TRBV5-1; 12 nucleotides match TRBD2. Germline values: CDR1 SGHRS, CDR2 YFSETQ. The CDR3 has 16 amino acids. V shed 4 bases and J 2 bases; nucleotides not matched to a gene: 7. This chain's CDR3 is CASSEGLAGITYEQYF. The DNA for the CDR3 is TGCGCCAGCAGCGAAGGACTAGCGGGGATTACCTACGAGCAGTACTTC.

The CDR3 here is CASSPDQGEKLFF. Written as DNA, the CDR3 is TGTGCCAGCAGCCCCGACCAGGGGGAAAAACTGTTTTTT. This sequence joins TRBV7-2 and TRBJ1-4; weak D call: TRBD1 (6 bases). CDR1 is SGHTA, CDR2 FQGNSA, per germline. Deletions cut 5 bases from V and 8 bases from J, with 12 bases between. The length of the CDR3 is 13 residues.

The chain uses TRBV4-3 and TRBJ1-6; weak D call: TRBD1 (6 bases). The CDR3 is 16 amino acids. V lost 0 bases and J 10 bases, leaving 16 bases between the germline ends. Germline CDR1 is LGHNA and CDR2 is YSLEER. The CDR3 spells CASSQDRWVGTSPLHF. The CDR3 DNA reads as TGCGCCAGCAGCCAAGACCGTTGGGTGGGGACATCACCCCTCCACTTT.

Only a few counts were recorded for this clone. The chain uses TRBV6-5 and TRBJ1-1; unclear D gene. The CDR3 length is 15 residues. Germline V lookup: CDR1 MNHEY, CDR2 SVGAGI. Trimming pared 4 bases from V and 4 bases from J, leaving 16 bases between. This CDR3 reads CASSSPWARSTEAFF. CDR3 DNA sequence: TGTGCCAGCAGTTCCCCCTGGGCGCGAAGCACTGAAGCTTTCTTT.

V gene TRBV19 combines with J gene TRBJ1-1; 8 nucleotides line up with TRBD1. Germline V gene sequence: CDR1 LNHDA, CDR2 SQIVND (reference sequence). Trimming cost V 7 bases and J 5 bases; bases outside gene matches: 12. This CDR3 is 15 amino acids long. CDR3 residues: CASKTGEERRTEAFF. CDR3 DNA: TGTGCCAGTAAGACAGGGGAGGAGAGAAGGACTGAAGCTTTCTTT.

The chain couples TRBV6-5 to TRBJ2-5; 7 nucleotides align to TRBD2. The J segment lost 2 bases and the V segment lost 4 bases, leaving 1 base of the junction unmatched. Germline lookup yields CDR1 MNHEY and CDR2 SVGAGI. CDR3 length: 13 residues. The CDR3 DNA reads as TGTGCCAGCAGTTGGACTAGTCAAGAGACCCAGTACTTC. Protein sequence: CASSWTSQETQYF.

This clone was found once. The chain uses TRBV7-2 and TRBJ2-2; tentative D call: TRBD2 (7 bases). CDR3 length equals 14 residues. The germline V and J ends were trimmed by 4 bases and 6 bases, with 12 bases remaining between them. CDR1 and CDR2 (germline): SGHTA, FQGNSA. CDR3 bases: TGTGCCAGCAGCTGGAAAGGGGGGGCCGGGGAGCTGTTTTTT. Its protein is CASSWKGGAGELFF.

This clone was observed a few times. The rearrangement links TRBV7-3 to TRBJ1-2; perhaps TRBD1 as D (5 bases). Trimming pared 5 bases from V and 7 bases from J, leaving 14 bases between. The CDR3 covers 13 residues. CDR1 and CDR2 (germline): SGHTA, FQGTGA. The CDR3 region is CASSPRQGGGYTF. The CDR3 DNA reads TGTGCCAGCAGCCCCCGTCAGGGTGGTGGCTACACCTTC.

This clone was counted a few times. This rearrangement joins TRBV30 to TRBJ1-5; the D is unclear. Trimming shortened V by 0 bases and J by 4 bases, and 4 bases separated the two germline ends. This CDR3 has 12 amino acids. CDR1 is GTSNPN and CDR2 is SVGIG in the germline V gene (reference sequence). CDR3 region: CAWSVGNQPQHF. The CDR3 DNA sequence: TGTGCCTGGAGTGTAGGGAATCAGCCCCAGCATTTT.

A few counts support this clone. The chain links TRBV4-1 to TRBJ1-5, with 10 positions matching TRBD1. The CDR3 length is 15 residues. CDR1 MGHRA and CDR2 YSYEKL come from the germline V gene. J lost 9 bases, V lost 3 bases, and 8 bases had no gene match. The DNA for the CDR3 is TGCGCCAGCAGCCAGATGGGACAGGGGATAGGGCCCCAGCATTTT. It is translated as CASSQMGQGIGPQHF.

The V call is TRBV27, the J call TRBJ2-3, with a tentative D call TRBD1 (8 bases). CDR3 length: 13 residues. The germline V and J ends were trimmed by 8 bases and 6 bases, with 15 bases remaining between them. Germline-derived CDR1 and CDR2 are MNHEY and SMNVEV (reference sequence). The CDR3 DNA reads TGTGCCAGCGCCTTACAGGGGGGGGATACGCAGTATTTT. It translates to CASALQGGDTQYF.

As to this clone: A read error may account for a junction end that differs from germline. The chain is built from TRBV29-1 and TRBJ2-7; 12 positions match TRBD2. The germline V gene has CDR1 SQVTM and CDR2 ANQGSEA. There are 11 residues in the CDR3. This CDR3 reads CSVGLAGAVTF. As DNA, the CDR3 is TGCAGCGTTGGACTAGCGGGGGCCGTTACTTTC.

The chain uses TRBV29-1 and TRBJ2-2; D unclear. The CDR3 is 14 amino acids. The ends were cut back, 4 bases at V and 0 bases at J, with 9 bases in the middle. The germline V gene encodes CDR1 SQVTM and CDR2 ANQGSEA. The CDR3 DNA reads TGCAGCGTTGTAACGACGGCGAACACCGGGGAGCTGTTTTTT. This codes for CSVVTTANTGELFF.

This clone has just a few counts. The V and J genes are TRBV7-2 and TRBJ2-3; D unclear. This CDR3 is 11 amino acids long. Trimming removed 4 bases from V and 14 bases from J, with 13 bases in between. CDR1 and CDR2 (germline): SGHTA, FQGNSA. The CDR3 nucleotides are TGTGCCAGCAGCTCTCTACTGGGGTGGTATTTT. Translated, it gives CASSSLLGWYF.

This clone was seen a handful of times. The chain links TRBV4-3 to TRBJ1-1; D gene unclear. This CDR3 has 16 residues. Germline V lookup: CDR1 LGHNA, CDR2 YSLEER. The V end was cut by 0 bases, the J end by 4 bases, with 15 bases between. The DNA of the CDR3 is TGCGCCAGCAGCCAAGAAGTCGCCCCCTTGGGCACTGAAGCTTTCTTT. Protein product: CASSQEVAPLGTEAFF.

The CDR3 DNA sequence: TGTGCCATCAGTCCCCGACACTACGAGCAGTACTTC. It yields the protein CAISPRHYEQYF. The V and J genes are TRBV10-3 and TRBJ2-7; D remains ambiguous. This CDR3 region has 12 residues. Trimming pared 5 bases from V and 3 bases from J, leaving 8 bases between. Germline CDR1 and CDR2: ENHRY and SYGVKD.

This sequence joins TRBV27 and TRBJ2-1; 7 bases fit TRBD2. Germline values: CDR1 MNHEY, CDR2 SMNVEV (reference sequence). This CDR3 has 15 residues. V dropped 5 bases and J dropped 9; count of bases not matched to a gene: 13. The CDR3 spells CASSPWTSIEGEQFF. The CDR3 nucleotides are TGTGCCAGCAGTCCCTGGACTAGTATCGAGGGTGAGCAGTTCTTC.

The chain employs TRBV7-9 and TRBJ1-6; D gene uncertain. The CDR3 is 12 residues long. The V end lost 0 bases, the J end lost 8 bases, and 2 bases lay between the germline ends. Germline V lookup: CDR1 SEHNR, CDR2 FQNEAQ (reference sequence). In nucleotides, the CDR3 is TGTGCCAGCAGCTTAGCTGATTCACCCCTCCACTTT. Its translation is CASSLADSPLHF.

The gene calls are TRBV4-1 and TRBJ1-1; 10 positions agree with TRBD1. The CDR3 is 13 amino acids. CDR1 is MGHRA and CDR2 is YSYEKL in the germline V gene. With V trimmed by 2 bases and J by 9 bases, 3 bases remained unmatched. The CDR3 coding sequence is TGCGCCAGCAGCCAACCGGGACAGGGGAAAGCTTTCTTT. Translation: CASSQPGQGKAFF.

Details on this clone: At one of its ends the junction is not consistent with the germline gene, which may arise from a read error. The rearrangement joins TRBV19 to TRBJ2-3, with 9 positions matching TRBD2. CDR1 is LNHDA and CDR2 is SQIVND in the germline V gene (reference sequence). The CDR3 contains 14 residues. The CDR3 DNA reads as TGTGCCAGTAGTAGACTAGCGGTAACAGATACGCAATATTTT. Residues: CASSRLAVTDTQYF. The full variable domain, in which reference TRBV19 and TRBJ2-3 provide the parts outside the CDR3, is DGGITQSPKYLFRKEGQNVTLSCEQNLNHDAMYWYRQDPGQGLRLIYYSQIVNDFQKGDIAEGYSVSREKKESFPLTVTSAQKNPTAFYLCASSRLAVTDTQYFGPGTRLTVL.